The source of this T cell receptor beta chain is a study of blood T cell repertoires in COVID-19. Study details: Whether acute or convalescent, the COVID-19 samples came from the United States, Italy and Spain. T cells, B-cell-depleted T cells, or PBMCs supplied cDNA or gDNA.

CDR1 and CDR2 (germline): MNHEY, SMNVEV (reference sequence). V trimming: 6 bases; J trimming: 6 bases; junction bases outside the gene matches: 5. This CDR3 spans 14 amino acids. This clone was found once. In the authors' methods: Reference gene primer amplification yielded estimated nucleated cell counts. Repertoires were generated with immunoSEQ multiplex PCR, while TCRdb's copy carries only in-frame clones and drops some. The D gene and trimming were derived from the DNA, and the V and J assignments and clone size from that table. The sample has around 94,000 clones, around 90% seen once. Seattle enrolled patients during active infection and tracked them longitudinally.

Specimen: peripheral blood. This TCR came from a woman between 50 and 59 years old with COVID-19, enrolled during active disease. The rearrangement links TRBV27 to TRBJ1-6; the match to TRBD1 covers 7 bases. This CDR3 is CASRPGQINSPLHF. The CDR3 coding sequence is TGTGCCAGCAGGCCGGGACAGATTAATTCACCCCTCCACTTT.